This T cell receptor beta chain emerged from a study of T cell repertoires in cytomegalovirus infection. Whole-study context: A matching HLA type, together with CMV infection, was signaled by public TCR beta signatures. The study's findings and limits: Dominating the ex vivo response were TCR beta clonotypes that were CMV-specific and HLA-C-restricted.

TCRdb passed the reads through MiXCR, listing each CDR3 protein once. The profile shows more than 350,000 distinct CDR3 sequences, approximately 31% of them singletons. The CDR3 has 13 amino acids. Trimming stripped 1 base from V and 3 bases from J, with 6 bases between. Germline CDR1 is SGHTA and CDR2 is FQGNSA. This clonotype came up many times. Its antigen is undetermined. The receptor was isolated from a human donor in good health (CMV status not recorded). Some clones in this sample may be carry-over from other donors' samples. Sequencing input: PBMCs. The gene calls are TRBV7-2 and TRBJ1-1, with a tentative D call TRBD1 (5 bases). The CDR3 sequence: CASSLVGDTEAFF. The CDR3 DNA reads TGTGCCAGCAGCTTAGTAGGGGACACTGAAGCTTTCTTT.